These 18 T cell receptor beta chains originate from one sample sequenced in a study of CD8 T cells in ankylosing spondylitis. TCRdb redid the calling of the 5' RACE reads with MiXCR, one entry per CDR3 protein. The sample records about 27,000 distinct CDR3 sequences, 6.5% to 9% being singletons. Sequencing was carried out using blood. These receptors all stem from a male donor with ankylosing spondylitis or in good health (not recorded which).

This clonotype was recorded many times. This chain connects TRBV12-3 or TRBV12-4 to TRBJ2-3; TRBD2 aligns across 10 bases. The CDR3 totals 14 residues. With V trimmed by 5 bases and J by 8 bases, 7 bases remained unmatched. The CDR3 spells CASSPSGGAGTQYF. The DNA for the CDR3 is TGTGCCAGCAGTCCGAGCGGGGGGGCTGGTACGCAGTATTTT.

The V and J genes are TRBV6-2 or TRBV6-3 and TRBJ2-7, with 7 bases aligning to TRBD2. Germline assignment: CDR1 MNHEY and CDR2 SVGEGT. Trimming cost V 5 bases and J 3 bases; bases outside gene matches: 7. CDR3 length equals 14 residues. The CDR3 here is CASSLAAFDYEQYF. CDR3 sequence (DNA): TGTGCCAGCAGTCTAGCGGCTTTCGACTACGAGCAGTACTTC.

The chain uses TRBV5-5 and TRBJ1-4; no definite D call. There are 14 residues in the CDR3. With 2 bases removed from V and 6 bases from J, the gap between germline ends came to 11 bases. CDR1 SGHKS and CDR2 YYEKEE come from the germline V gene (reference sequence). The CDR3 DNA reads TGTGCCAGCAGCTTTTTGGCCAACTATGAAAAACTGTTTTTT. This gives the protein CASSFLANYEKLFF.

This clonotype was found a few times. J is TRBJ1-5 and V is TRBV14; no firm D call. Trimming stripped 1 base from V and 0 bases from J, with 1 base between. CDR3 size: 13 residues. In germline, CDR1 is SGHDN, CDR2 FVKESK. CDR3 bases: TGTGCCAGCAGCCAAGGTAGCAATCAGCCCCAGCATTTT. Protein: CASSQGSNQPQHF.

This clonotype was counted only a few times. The chain joins TRBV11-2 to TRBJ2-3; 8 bases match TRBD2. Germline lookup yields CDR1 SGHAT and CDR2 FQNNGV. The CDR3 loop spans 17 amino acids. V lost 4 bases and J lost 2; bases outside the gene matches: 11. CDR3 coding DNA: TGTGCCAGCAGCTCAAGGCTGAGCGGGAGCGCCACAGATACGCAGTATTTT. It codes for CASSSRLSGSATDTQYF.

A few counts support this clonotype. V usage is TRBV25-1 and J usage is TRBJ1-4; D not certain. The CDR3 spans 14 residues. Trimming took off 3 bases at V and 4 bases at J, with 9 bases between the two ends. Germline V gene lookup returns CDR1 MGHDK and CDR2 SYGVNS. This chain's CDR3 is CASSESAGNEKLFF. The CDR3 DNA sequence: TGTGCCAGCAGTGAGTCCGCGGGTAATGAAAAACTGTTTTTT.

This clonotype was counted a few times. The CDR3 DNA reads TGCAGTGCTAGAGATCTAGCGGTTTCCTACAATGAGCAGTTCTTC. This encodes CSARDLAVSYNEQFF. The chain uses TRBV20-1 and TRBJ2-1; the match to TRBD2 covers 7 bases. The CDR3 sequence is 15 residues long. V shed 0 bases and J 1 base; nucleotides not matched to a gene: 3. Looked up from germline, CDR1 is DFQATT and CDR2 is SNEGSKA (reference sequence).

This clonotype was observed many times. The chain recombines TRBV29-1 with TRBJ2-5, with no clear D. The germline V gene encodes CDR1 SQVTM and CDR2 ANQGSEA. This CDR3 region has 13 residues. Trimming took 3 bases from V and 3 from J, leaving 11 bases between them. CDR3 amino acids: CSVDLTTKETQYF. The CDR3, as DNA: TGCAGCGTTGATTTAACCACCAAAGAGACCCAGTACTTC.

CDR3 in DNA: TGCGCCAGCAGCCAGGACAGCCTCTATGGCTACACCTTC. It yields the protein CASSQDSLYGYTF. V usage is TRBV5-1 and J usage is TRBJ1-2; D might be TRBD1 (6 bases). The CDR3 covers 13 residues. Between the trimmed V and J ends, which lost 4 bases and 4 bases, there was a span of 11 bases. Germline CDR1 is SGHRS and CDR2 is YFSETQ.

The rearrangement uses TRBV7-2 and TRBJ1-5; tentatively, D is TRBD1 (5 bases). V lost 1 base, J lost 3 bases, and 16 bases lay in between. Germline values: CDR1 SGHTA, CDR2 FQGNSA. The CDR3 loop spans 17 amino acids. CDR3 DNA: TGTGCCAGCAGCTTAGGTCGCCGACGGGGGATCAATCAGCCCCAGCATTTT. Amino acids: CASSLGRRRGINQPQHF. Supplemented by reference TRBV7-2 and TRBJ1-5, the full variable domain reads GAGVSQSPSNKVTEKGKDVELRCDPISGHTALYWYRQSLGQGLEFLIYFQGNSAPDKSGLPSDRFSAERTGGSVSTLTIQRTQQEDSAVYLCASSLGRRRGINQPQHFGDGTRLSIL.

This clonotype was counted many times. The chain joins TRBV25-1 to TRBJ2-3; D is perhaps TRBD2 (5 bases). V lost 4 bases and J 5 bases, leaving 10 bases between the germline ends. The CDR3 is 13 amino acids. Germline-derived CDR1 and CDR2 are MGHDK and SYGVNS. The CDR3 protein is CASSGGFGDTQYF. As DNA, the CDR3 is TGTGCCAGCAGTGGAGGGTTTGGAGATACGCAGTATTTT.

In this sample, this clonotype turned up a few times. This chain joins TRBV5-1 and TRBJ2-2; possible D gene TRBD1, 6 bases. The germline V gene encodes CDR1 SGHRS and CDR2 YFSETQ. CDR3 length: 12 residues. Trimming removed 0 bases at V and 12 bases at J, with 9 bases between. The CDR3 coding sequence is TGCGCCAGCAGCTTGGACAGGGTGAAGCTGTTTTTT. It codes for CASSLDRVKLFF.

This clonotype was observed a handful of times. This chain joins TRBV4-1 and TRBJ2-1; 8 positions agree with TRBD1. The CDR3 is made up of 15 amino acids. Unmatched junction bases numbered 4, after V lost 1 base and J lost 5 bases. The germline CDR1 and CDR2 sequences are MGHRA and YSYEKL. CDR3 amino acids: CASSQGQGRNNEQFF. The CDR3 region has the DNA TGCGCCAGCAGCCAAGGACAGGGGAGAAACAATGAGCAGTTCTTC.

This clonotype was recorded a few times. V and J are TRBV2 and TRBJ2-2, with 8 bases aligning to TRBD1. Germline CDR1 and CDR2: SNHLY and FYNNEI. Trimming took 5 bases from V and 6 from J; bases not matched to a gene: 8. The CDR3 runs to 15 residues. The CDR3 bases are TGTGCCAGCAGTAGGACAGGGAGTACCGCCGGGGAGCTGTTTTTT. The encoded protein is CASSRTGSTAGELFF.

This chain links TRBV2 with TRBJ2-3, with a possible D match to TRBD2 (6 bases). The CDR3 is 14 amino acids. Trimming shortened V by 7 bases and J by 6 bases, and 17 bases separated the two germline ends. CDR1 and CDR2 (germline): SNHLY, FYNNEI. For the CDR3, the DNA is TGTGCCAGCACCGGGGACGCGGGGTCGGATACGCAGTATTTT. Its translation: CASTGDAGSDTQYF.

This clonotype was detected a few times. The V and J genes are TRBV9 and TRBJ2-1, with 7 positions matching TRBD2. The V segment lost 3 bases and the J segment 8 bases; nucleotides outside the gene matches: 11. The CDR3 has 15 amino acids. Germline CDR1 is SGDLS and CDR2 is YYNGEE. The CDR3 spells CASSGLARGMYEQFF. CDR3 coding DNA: TGTGCCAGCAGCGGGCTCGCGCGGGGGATGTATGAGCAGTTCTTC.

There are many counts of this clonotype. The V gene is TRBV10-3, the J gene TRBJ2-1; D remains ambiguous. The V end lost 0 bases, the J end lost 6 bases, and 6 bases lay between the germline ends. From germline, CDR1 is ENHRY and CDR2 SYGVKD. The CDR3 runs 13 residues. CDR3 in DNA: TGTGCCATCAGTGAGTCAGACGCCAATGAGCAGTTCTTC. Translated, it gives CAISESDANEQFF.

This clonotype was detected only a few times. The chain employs TRBV5-1 and TRBJ1-1; D gene uncertain. V lost 5 bases and J lost 1, with 12 bases in between. CDR1 is SGHRS and CDR2 is YFSETQ in the germline V gene. The CDR3 sequence is 14 residues long. The CDR3 nucleotides are TGCGCCAGCAGACTCTATCGGGGGAACACTGAAGCTTTCTTT. Encoded protein: CASRLYRGNTEAFF.